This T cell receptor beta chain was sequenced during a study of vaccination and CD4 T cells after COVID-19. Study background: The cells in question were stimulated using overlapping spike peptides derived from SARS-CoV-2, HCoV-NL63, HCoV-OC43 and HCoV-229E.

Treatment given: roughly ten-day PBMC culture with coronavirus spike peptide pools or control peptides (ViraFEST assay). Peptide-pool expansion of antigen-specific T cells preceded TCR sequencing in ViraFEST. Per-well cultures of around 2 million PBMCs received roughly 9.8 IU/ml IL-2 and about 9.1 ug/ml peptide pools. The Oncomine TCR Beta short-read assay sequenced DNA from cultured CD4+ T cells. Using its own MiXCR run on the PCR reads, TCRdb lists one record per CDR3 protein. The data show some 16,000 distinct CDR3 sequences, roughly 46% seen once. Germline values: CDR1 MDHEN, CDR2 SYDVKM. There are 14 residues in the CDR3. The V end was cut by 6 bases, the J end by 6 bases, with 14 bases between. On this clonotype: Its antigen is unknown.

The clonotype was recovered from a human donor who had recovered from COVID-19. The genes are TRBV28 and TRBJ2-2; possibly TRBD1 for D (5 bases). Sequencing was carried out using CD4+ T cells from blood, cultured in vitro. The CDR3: CASSWGRTSGELFF. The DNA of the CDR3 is TGTGCCAGCAGCTGGGGTCGGACATCCGGGGAGCTGTTTTTT.